The T cell receptor (beta chain) described here comes from a study of blood T cell repertoires in COVID-19. Study context: Sources were T cells, B-cell-depleted T cells, or PBMCs; the material itself was cDNA or gDNA.

Method: immunoSEQ multiplex PCR; TCRdb's copy keeps in-frame clones and lacks some. Of under 200,000 clones in the sample, 82% were seen once. Participants spanned ages about 18 to 90 years and resided in 20 to 25 US areas. The CDR3 totals 13 residues. The germline V gene encodes CDR1 SGHRS and CDR2 YFSETQ. Trimming cost V 5 bases and J 0 bases, with 8 bases left between them. This TCR was sampled from a woman in her sixties or seventies with acute COVID-19. Specimen: PBMCs or T cells enriched from blood (not recorded which). This chain joins TRBV5-1 and TRBJ1-1; no firm D call. Here the CDR3 reads CASRSNLNTEAFF. The CDR3 region has the DNA TGCGCCAGCAGGTCTAACTTGAACACTGAAGCTTTCTTT.